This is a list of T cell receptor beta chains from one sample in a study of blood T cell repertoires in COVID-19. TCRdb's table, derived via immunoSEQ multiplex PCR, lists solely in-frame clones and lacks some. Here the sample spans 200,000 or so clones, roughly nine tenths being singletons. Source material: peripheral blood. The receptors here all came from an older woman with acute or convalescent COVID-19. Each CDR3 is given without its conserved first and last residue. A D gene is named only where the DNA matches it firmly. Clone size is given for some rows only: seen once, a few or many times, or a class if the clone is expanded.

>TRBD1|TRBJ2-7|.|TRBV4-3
ASSRTLTGGDEQY
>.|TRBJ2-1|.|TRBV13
ASSPRSGAANEQF
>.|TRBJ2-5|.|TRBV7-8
ASLETGAETQY
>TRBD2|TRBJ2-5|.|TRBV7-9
ASSLKGEGTQY
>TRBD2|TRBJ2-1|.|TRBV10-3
AISVGTTYNEQF
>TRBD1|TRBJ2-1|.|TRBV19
ASQGELINEQF
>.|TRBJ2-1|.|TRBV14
ASSQGVVSYNEQF
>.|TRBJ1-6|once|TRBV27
ASSLARANNSPLH
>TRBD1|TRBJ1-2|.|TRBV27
ASSPRTGDGYT
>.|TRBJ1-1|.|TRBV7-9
ASSPSTGRVTEAF
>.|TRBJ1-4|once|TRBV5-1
ASSRESLSEKLF
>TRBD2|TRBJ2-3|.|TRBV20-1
SARGEGTQY
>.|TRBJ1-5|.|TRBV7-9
ASSFGGDNQPQH
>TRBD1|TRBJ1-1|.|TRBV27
ASRPGGRTGNTEAF
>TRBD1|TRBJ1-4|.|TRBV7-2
ASRRGTAEKLF
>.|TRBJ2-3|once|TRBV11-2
ASSPGTTFPTDTQY
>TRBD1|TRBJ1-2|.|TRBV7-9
ASSGPQGVSGYT
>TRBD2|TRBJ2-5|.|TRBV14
ASSPYRGLAGGRGQETQY
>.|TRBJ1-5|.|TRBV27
ASSLNPSSLGGQPQH
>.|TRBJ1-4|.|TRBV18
ASSPALFGATNEKLF
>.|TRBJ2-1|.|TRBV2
ASRTLGAGEQF